One and the same sample provided the 4 T cell receptor beta chains below, sequenced in a study of tumor-infiltrating lymphocytes in primary liver carcinoma. Co-extracted RNA and DNA came from roughly 21-30 mg of unsorted bulk tissue. The investigators made TCR beta cDNA from approximately 0.5 ug total RNA, using a constant-region primer. ARM-PCR, slightly modified, supplied the TCR beta libraries through three nested multiplex PCR rounds. TRBV1-TRBV30 forward primers paired with a C-beta reverse primer were used in the first two PCR rounds, which ran roughly 9 cycles each. TCRdb reanalysed the multiplex PCR reads using MiXCR and keeps one entry per CDR3 protein. The data show about 120,000 distinct CDR3 sequences, around two thirds seen once. Sequencing used tumor-adjacent normal liver tissue. The receptors shown here come from a woman in her fifties or sixties with primary liver carcinoma and hepatitis B virus infection.

This clonotype was counted at least ten times. The V and J genes are TRBV28 and TRBJ1-6; D ambiguous. Trimming stripped 6 bases from V and 7 bases from J, with 7 bases between. The CDR3 covers 12 residues. Germline values: CDR1 MDHEN, CDR2 SYDVKM. The CDR3: CASSRPNSPLHF. The DNA for the CDR3 is TGTGCCAGCAGCCGTCCGAATTCACCCCTCCACTTT.

V is TRBV11-2 and J is TRBJ2-1; D is perhaps TRBD1 (6 bases). This CDR3 region has 16 residues. Germline lookup yields CDR1 SGHAT and CDR2 FQNNGV. The CDR3 spells CLSRLDLTGGGDEQFF. DNA for the CDR3: TGTCTCAGCAGATTAGATCTGACGGGTGGGGGCGATGAGCAGTTCTTC.

About this clonotype: A much larger clone lies one base from this, so it may be a read error. DNA for the CDR3: TGCGCCAGCAGCTTGGCCAGATCGGGGATCGGGGAGCTGTTTTTT. Residues: CASSLARSGIGELFF. This chain links TRBV5-1 with TRBJ2-2; D is perhaps TRBD2 (5 bases). V was shortened by 0 bases and J by 7 bases, with 13 bases between the two germline ends. From germline, CDR1 is SGHRS and CDR2 YFSETQ. The CDR3 extends over 15 amino acids.

Remarks on this clonotype: A junction boundary mismatches the germline segment, possibly from a read error. This rearrangement joins TRBV20-1 to TRBJ2-1; 9 bases align to TRBD2. CDR3 length: 20 residues. Germline values: CDR1 DFQATT, CDR2 SNEGSKA (reference sequence). The CDR3 DNA reads as TGCAATGCTAGAAACCCCTCCCTAGCGGGACCTACCTTACGGTACAATGAGCAGTTCTTC. Protein sequence: CNARNPSLAGPTLRYNEQFF.